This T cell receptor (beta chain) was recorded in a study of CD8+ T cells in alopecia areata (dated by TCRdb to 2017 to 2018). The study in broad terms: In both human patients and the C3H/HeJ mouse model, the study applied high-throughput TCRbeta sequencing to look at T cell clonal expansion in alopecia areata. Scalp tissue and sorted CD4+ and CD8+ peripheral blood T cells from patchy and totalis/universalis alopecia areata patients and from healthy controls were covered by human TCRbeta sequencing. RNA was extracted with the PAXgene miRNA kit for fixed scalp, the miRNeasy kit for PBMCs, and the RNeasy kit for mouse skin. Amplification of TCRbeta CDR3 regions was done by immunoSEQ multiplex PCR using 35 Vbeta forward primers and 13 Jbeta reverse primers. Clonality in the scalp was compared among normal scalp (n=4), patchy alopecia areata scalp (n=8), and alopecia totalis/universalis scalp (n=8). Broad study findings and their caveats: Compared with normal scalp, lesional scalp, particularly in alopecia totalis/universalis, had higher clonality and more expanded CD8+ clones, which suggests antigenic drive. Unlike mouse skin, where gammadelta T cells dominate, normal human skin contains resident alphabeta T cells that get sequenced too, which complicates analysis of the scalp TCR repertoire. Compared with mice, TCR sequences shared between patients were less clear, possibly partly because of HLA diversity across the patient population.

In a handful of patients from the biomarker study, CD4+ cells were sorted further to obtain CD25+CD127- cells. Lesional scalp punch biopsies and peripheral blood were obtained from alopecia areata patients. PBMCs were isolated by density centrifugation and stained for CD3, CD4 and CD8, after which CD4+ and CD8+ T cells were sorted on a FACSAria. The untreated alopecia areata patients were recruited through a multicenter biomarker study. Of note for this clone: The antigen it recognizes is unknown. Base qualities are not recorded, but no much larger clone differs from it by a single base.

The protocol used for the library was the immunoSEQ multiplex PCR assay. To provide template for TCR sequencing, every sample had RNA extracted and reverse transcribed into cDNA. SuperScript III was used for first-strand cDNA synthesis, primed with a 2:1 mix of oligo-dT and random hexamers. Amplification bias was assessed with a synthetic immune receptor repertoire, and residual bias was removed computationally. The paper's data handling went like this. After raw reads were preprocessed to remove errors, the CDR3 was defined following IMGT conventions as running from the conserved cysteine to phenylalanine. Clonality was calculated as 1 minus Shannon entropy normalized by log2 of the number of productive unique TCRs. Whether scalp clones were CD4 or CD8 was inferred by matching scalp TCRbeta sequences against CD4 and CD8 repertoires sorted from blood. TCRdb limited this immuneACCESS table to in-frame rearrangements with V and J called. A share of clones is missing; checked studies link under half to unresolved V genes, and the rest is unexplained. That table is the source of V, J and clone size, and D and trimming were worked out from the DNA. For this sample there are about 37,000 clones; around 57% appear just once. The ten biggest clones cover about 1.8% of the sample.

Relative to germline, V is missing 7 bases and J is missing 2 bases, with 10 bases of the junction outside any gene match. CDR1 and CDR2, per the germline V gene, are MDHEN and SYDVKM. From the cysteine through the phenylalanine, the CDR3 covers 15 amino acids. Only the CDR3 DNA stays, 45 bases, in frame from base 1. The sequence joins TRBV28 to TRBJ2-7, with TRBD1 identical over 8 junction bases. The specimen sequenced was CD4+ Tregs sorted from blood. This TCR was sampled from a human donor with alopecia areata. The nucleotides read TGTGCCAGCACCCGACCGACAGGGGTCACCTACGAGCAGTACTTC. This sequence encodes CASTRPTGVTYEQYF. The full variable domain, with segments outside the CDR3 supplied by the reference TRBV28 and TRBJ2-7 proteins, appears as DVKVTQSSRYLVKRTGEKVFLECVQDMDHENMFWYRQDPGLGLRLIYFSYDVKMKEKGDIPEGYSVSREKKERFSLILESASTNQTSMYLCASTRPTGVTYEQYFGPGTRLTVT.